These 32 T cell receptor beta chains were sequenced from one sample in a study of technical replicates of blood from a handful of donors (dated by TCRdb to 2017 to 2019). The library was generated by the immunoSEQ multiplex PCR assay. Here the immuneACCESS table is served through TCRdb, limited to in-frame sequences with V and J called. Missing clones are a known gap in these copies; in checked studies unresolved V genes cover under half, and the rest lacks a known reason. The sample table contains roughly 62,000 clones; only one count was recorded for less than 95% of them. The top ten constitute around 3% of the sample. Sequencing input: PBMCs. The receptors were sampled from a human donor in good health. Some clones in this sample may be carry-over from other donors' samples.

The J gene is TRBJ1-6, the V gene TRBV14, with D hard to call. The V end lost 4 bases, the J end lost 7 bases, and 8 bases lay between the germline ends. Per the germline V gene, CDR1 is SGHDN and CDR2 is FVKESK. This CDR3 comprises 13 residues. The DNA for the CDR3 is TGTGCCAGCAGCCTGCACACAAATTCACCCCTCCACTTT. This sequence encodes CASSLHTNSPLHF.

The genes are TRBV10-3 and TRBJ1-2, with 7 nucleotides matching TRBD1. This CDR3 has 15 residues. The V gene's germline CDR1 is ENHRY and CDR2 SYGVKD. The V gene end was trimmed by 2 bases and the J gene end by 5 bases; junction bases not matched to a gene: 8. CDR3 sequence: CAISEGQDRRYGYTF. In DNA form, the CDR3 reads TGTGCCATCAGTGAGGGACAGGATAGGAGATATGGCTACACCTTC.

This rearrangement joins TRBV10-2 to TRBJ2-5; possible D gene TRBD2, 5 bases. Looked up from germline, CDR1 is WSHSY and CDR2 is SAAADI. The V gene lost 3 bases and the J gene lost 4 bases, with 15 bases spanning the gap. This CDR3 region has 15 residues. The CDR3 is CASSDLGDLGETQYF. For the CDR3, the DNA is TGCGCCAGCAGTGACCTGGGAGACCTCGGAGAGACCCAGTACTTC.

V gene TRBV19 combines with J gene TRBJ2-5; 8 bases fit TRBD2. From germline, CDR1 is LNHDA and CDR2 SQIVND (reference sequence). With 5 bases clipped from V and 1 base from J, the junction kept 9 bases outside the gene matches. The CDR3 runs 16 residues. DNA for the CDR3: TGTGCCAGTAGTGGAGGGGCGGGAGGAATCCAAGAGACCCAGTACTTC. It translates to CASSGGAGGIQETQYF. The full variable domain, rest sourced from reference TRBV19 and TRBJ2-5, is DGGITQSPKYLFRKEGQNVTLSCEQNLNHDAMYWYRQDPGQGLRLIYYSQIVNDFQKGDIAEGYSVSREKKESFPLTVTSAQKNPTAFYLCASSGGAGGIQETQYFGPGTRLLVL.

The chain couples TRBV27 to TRBJ1-4; 10 nucleotides match TRBD1. The CDR3 sequence is 14 residues long. CDR1 is MNHEY, CDR2 SMNVEV, per germline (reference sequence). Germline trimming cut 2 bases from V and 7 bases from J; bases unmatched to any gene: 1. The CDR3: CASSLRTGGEKLFF. CDR3 nucleotide sequence: TGTGCCAGCAGTTTAAGGACAGGGGGTGAAAAACTGTTTTTT.

The rearrangement joins TRBV7-3 to TRBJ2-2, with 9 nucleotides matching TRBD1. The CDR3 spans 17 residues. V was pared by 5 bases and J by 4 bases, with 11 bases of the junction left unmatched. Germline-derived CDR1 and CDR2 are SGHTA and FQGTGA. The CDR3 DNA is TGTGCCAGCAGCCCGGGGCAACAGGGGGCAGGCACCGGGGAGCTGTTTTTT. This codes for CASSPGQQGAGTGELFF. Using reference TRBV7-3 and TRBJ2-2 for the parts outside the CDR3, the full variable domain is GAGVSQTPSNKVTEKGKYVELRCDPISGHTALYWYRQSLGQGPEFLIYFQGTGAADDSGLPNDRFFAVRPEGSVSTLKIQRTERGDSAVYLCASSPGQQGAGTGELFFGEGSRLTVL.

The CDR3, as DNA: TGTGCCAGCTCACCATACGCCGCGCGGGAGCAGTACTTC. Translated, it gives CASSPYAAREQYF. This chain uses TRBV18 with TRBJ2-7, with D unresolved. The germline V gene encodes CDR1 KGHSH and CDR2 LQKENI. The CDR3 loop spans 13 amino acids. Trimming removed 2 bases at V and 7 bases at J, with 12 bases between.

The V gene is TRBV4-3, the J gene TRBJ2-3, with 7 bases lining up with TRBD2. The CDR3 is 15 amino acids. With V trimmed by 3 bases and J by 3 bases, 6 bases remained unmatched. From germline, CDR1 is LGHNA and CDR2 YSLEER. DNA of the CDR3: TGCGCCAGCAGCCATAGGACTAGTTGGACAGATACGCAGTATTTT. It codes for CASSHRTSWTDTQYF.

V is TRBV5-1 and J is TRBJ2-1; TRBD2 matches at 8 bases. CDR1 is SGHRS, CDR2 YFSETQ, per germline. The CDR3 is made up of 17 amino acids. With 1 base clipped from V and 7 bases from J, the junction kept 13 bases outside the gene matches. This chain's CDR3 is CASSLRGAGATANEQFF. DNA for the CDR3: TGCGCCAGCAGCTTGAGGGGAGCGGGGGCCACGGCAAATGAGCAGTTCTTC.

The CDR3 DNA reads as TGTGCCAGCAGGGCCCCGGGACAGGGGTCAGGATCGCAGTATTTT. Its protein product is CASRAPGQGSGSQYF. The chain links TRBV6-5 to TRBJ2-3; TRBD1 matches 10 bases. The CDR3 runs to 15 residues. With 6 bases clipped from V and 10 bases from J, the junction kept 13 bases outside the gene matches. Per the germline V gene, CDR1 is MNHEY and CDR2 is SVGAGI.

This clone is medium-sized within its sample. The J gene is TRBJ1-6, the V gene TRBV4-1; D not certain. Trimming stripped 4 bases from V and 8 bases from J, with 18 bases between. The germline gives CDR1 MGHRA, CDR2 YSYEKL. The CDR3 length is 16 residues. The CDR3 region is CASSPSIRQAHSPLHF. CDR3 nucleotide sequence: TGCGCCAGCAGCCCATCTATCCGGCAGGCCCATTCACCCCTCCACTTT.

The chain couples TRBV19 to TRBJ2-3; 10 bases are shared with TRBD2. The CDR3 contains 15 residues. Trimming cost V 7 bases and J 7 bases; bases outside gene matches: 11. Germline V gene sequence: CDR1 LNHDA, CDR2 SQIVND (reference sequence). The CDR3 DNA reads TGTGCCAGTACTGATCTAGCGGGAGTCTGGAATACGCAGTATTTT. This gives the protein CASTDLAGVWNTQYF.

The V call is TRBV27, the J call TRBJ1-2; D possibly corresponds to TRBD1 (5 bases). Germline V gene data show CDR1 as MNHEY and CDR2 as SMNVEV (reference sequence). V lost 4 bases to trimming and J lost 1 base, with 10 bases between them. This CDR3 is 14 amino acids long. CDR3 region: CASSWGLGNYGYTF. The CDR3 nucleotides read TGTGCCAGCAGTTGGGGCTTGGGTAACTATGGCTACACCTTC.

The rearrangement links TRBV15 to TRBJ1-1; D ambiguous. Per the germline V gene, CDR1 is LNHNV and CDR2 is YYDKDF (reference sequence). Trimming cost V 5 bases and J 1 base, with 17 bases left between them. The CDR3 length is 16 residues. The CDR3 bases are TGTGCCACCAGCGGGCGGGCTTCCACTTGGAACACTGAAGCTTTCTTT. Encoded protein: CATSGRASTWNTEAFF.

The V gene is TRBV6-5, the J gene TRBJ2-2; D remains ambiguous. Trimming cost V 4 bases and J 3 bases, with 9 bases left between them. The CDR3 contains 14 residues. Germline V CDR1 and CDR2: MNHEY, SVGAGI. The CDR3, as DNA: TGTGCCAGCAGTTCCGCTAGTCACACCGGGGAGCTGTTTTTT. Its protein is CASSSASHTGELFF.

The V call is TRBV4-2, the J call TRBJ2-2; D is perhaps TRBD2 (5 bases). This CDR3 has 15 residues. Germline values: CDR1 LGHNA, CDR2 YNFKEQ. Trimming removed 4 bases at V and 3 bases at J, with 12 bases between. As DNA, the CDR3 is TGTGCCAGCAGCCCGCCGAGGGCCTACACCGGGGAGCTGTTTTTT. Translation gives CASSPPRAYTGELFF.

The J gene is TRBJ1-2, the V gene TRBV15, with 10 bases identical to TRBD1. V was pared by 0 bases and J by 7 bases, with 2 bases of the junction left unmatched. CDR3 length: 14 residues. CDR1 LNHNV and CDR2 YYDKDF come from the germline V gene (reference sequence). The CDR3 nucleotides are TGTGCCACCAGCAGAGATCGGACAGGGGGTGGCTACACCTTC. This codes for CATSRDRTGGGYTF.

The rearrangement uses TRBV5-1 and TRBJ2-7, with 7 bases fitting TRBD1. The V segment lost 3 bases and the J segment 0 bases; nucleotides outside the gene matches: 3. The CDR3 has 14 residues. From germline, CDR1 is SGHRS and CDR2 YFSETQ. CDR3 sequence: CASSSGQISYEQYF. The CDR3 DNA is TGCGCCAGCAGCTCGGGACAGATCTCCTACGAGCAGTACTTC. Using reference TRBV5-1 and TRBJ2-7 for the parts outside the CDR3, the full variable domain is KAGVTQTPRYLIKTRGQQVTLSCSPISGHRSVSWYQQTPGQGLQFLFEYFSETQRNKGNFPGRFSGRQFSNSRSEMNVSTLELGDSALYLCASSSGQISYEQYFGPGTRLTVT.

The V gene is TRBV7-3, the J gene TRBJ2-1, with 9 bases fitting TRBD2. With 3 bases clipped from V and 1 base from J, the junction kept 4 bases outside the gene matches. CDR1 SGHTA and CDR2 FQGTGA come from the germline V gene. This CDR3 contains 16 residues. The CDR3 nucleotides are TGTGCCAGCAGCTTCCTAGCGGGGCTTTCCTACAATGAGCAGTTCTTC. Encoded protein: CASSFLAGLSYNEQFF.

The chain has TRBV6-1 and TRBJ1-1; D ambiguous. V was shortened by 6 bases and J by 6 bases, with 14 bases between the two germline ends. The CDR3 has 13 residues. The V gene's germline CDR1 is MNHNS and CDR2 SASEGT. The CDR3 coding sequence is TGTGCCAGCAGGGCAGCCGGGAGCCCTGAAGCTTTCTTT. It translates to CASRAAGSPEAFF.

The rearrangement links TRBV4-1 to TRBJ2-3; TRBD2 aligns across 7 bases. V shed 5 bases, J shed 2 bases, and the junction held 13 bases outside the gene matches. The CDR3 loop spans 17 amino acids. The germline V gene has CDR1 MGHRA and CDR2 YSYEKL. The CDR3 DNA sequence: TGCGCCAGCAGCGCCACGCTAGCGGAATGGTACACAGATACGCAGTATTTT. It translates to CASSATLAEWYTDTQYF.

The rearrangement joins TRBV15 to TRBJ2-3; D perhaps matches TRBD2 (7 bases). Trimming removed 1 base from V and 6 bases from J, with 17 bases in between. CDR3 length equals 16 residues. Germline V gives CDR1 LNHNV, CDR2 YYDKDF (reference sequence). The CDR3 reads CATSRGGGWSQDTQYF. The CDR3 nucleotides read TGTGCCACCAGCAGAGGGGGGGGCTGGTCGCAGGATACGCAGTATTTT.

The chain joins TRBV7-2 to TRBJ2-1; TRBD1 is a possible D gene (6 bases). The CDR3 has 15 amino acids. The V and J ends lost 5 bases and 0 bases respectively, with 11 bases between them. CDR1 and CDR2 (germline): SGHTA, FQGNSA. DNA for the CDR3: TGTGCCAGCAGCACAACAGGGAGCTCCTACAATGAGCAGTTCTTC. This gives the protein CASSTTGSSYNEQFF.

This clone was observed once. CDR3 region: CASSEYPPGQNNSPLHF. The CDR3 bases are TGTGCCAGCAGTGAGTATCCTCCTGGACAGAATAATTCACCCCTCCACTTT. The chain uses TRBV2 and TRBJ1-6; D possibly corresponds to TRBD1 (6 bases). CDR1 SNHLY and CDR2 FYNNEI come from the germline V gene. Deletions cut 3 bases from V and 5 bases from J, with 17 bases between. The CDR3 loop spans 17 amino acids.

The chain combines TRBV5-1 with TRBJ2-1; 7 nucleotides match TRBD2. After removal of 4 bases from V and 1 base from J, the junction contained 5 bases not matched to a gene. The CDR3 runs to 15 residues. Per germline, CDR1 SGHRS and CDR2 YFSETQ. CDR3 DNA sequence: TGCGCCAGCAGCCCGAACGGGGGGTCCTACAATGAGCAGTTCTTC. It encodes CASSPNGGSYNEQFF.

The chain carries TRBV7-2 and TRBJ2-2; D is ambiguous. The CDR3 is made up of 14 amino acids. From germline, CDR1 is SGHTA and CDR2 FQGNSA. V shed 2 bases and J shed 3 bases, with 7 bases lying between them. CDR3 bases: TGTGCCAGCAGCTTAACTACCCACACCGGGGAGCTGTTTTTT. Its protein is CASSLTTHTGELFF.

This chain uses TRBV6-1 with TRBJ1-4; D might be TRBD1 (5 bases). This CDR3 is built from 11 residues. Between the trimmed V and J ends, which lost 6 bases and 8 bases, there was a span of 7 bases. Looked up from germline, CDR1 is MNHNS and CDR2 is SASEGT. The CDR3 protein is CASSRTEKLFF. The CDR3 DNA sequence: TGTGCCAGCAGCCGGACAGAAAAACTGTTTTTT.

This sequence joins TRBV19 and TRBJ2-1, with 10 bases aligning to TRBD2. CDR1 is LNHDA and CDR2 is SQIVND in the germline V gene (reference sequence). CDR3 length: 16 residues. V trimming: 7 bases; J trimming: 4 bases; junction bases outside the gene matches: 10. The CDR3 bases are TGTGCCAGTATGGCCACGACTAGCGGGCTTTACAATGAGCAGTTCTTC. This codes for CASMATTSGLYNEQFF.

This clone was recorded many times. The CDR3 reads CASSEGGEAYEQYF. The CDR3 coding sequence is TGTGCCAGCAGTGAAGGGGGGGAAGCCTACGAGCAGTACTTC. The V and J genes are TRBV6-1 and TRBJ2-7; a possible D gene is TRBD2 (6 bases). Trimming left V 1 base short and J 2 bases short, with 9 bases between. Germline assignment: CDR1 MNHNS and CDR2 SASEGT. The CDR3 contains 14 residues.

The CDR3 nucleotides are TGTGCCAGCTCACAAGACAGGGCCTCCTACGAGCAGTACTTC. This codes for CASSQDRASYEQYF. J is TRBJ2-7 and V is TRBV18, with 7 bases identical to TRBD1. V was clipped by 4 bases and J by 0 bases; unmatched bases: 3. The V gene's germline CDR1 is KGHSH and CDR2 LQKENI. This CDR3 has 14 amino acids.

V is TRBV7-2 and J is TRBJ1-1, with D tentatively TRBD1 (5 bases). Deletions cut 2 bases from V and 5 bases from J, with 18 bases between. This CDR3 region has 16 residues. The V gene's germline CDR1 is SGHTA and CDR2 FQGNSA. CDR3 protein: CASSLTGFLGGTEAFF. In DNA form, the CDR3 reads TGTGCCAGCAGCTTAACGGGCTTCCTTGGGGGGACTGAAGCTTTCTTT.

The chain couples TRBV9 to TRBJ1-3; D not certain. With 1 base removed from V and 0 bases from J, the gap between germline ends came to 8 bases. Germline V CDR1 and CDR2: SGDLS, YYNGEE. This CDR3 is built from 15 residues. CDR3: CASSVNGISGNTIYF. Written as DNA, the CDR3 is TGTGCCAGCAGCGTAAACGGTATCTCTGGAAACACCATATATTTT.